Below are 26 T cell receptor beta chains sequenced from a single sample in a study of T-cell reconstitution after alpha-beta-depleted transplantation in children. TCRbeta library preparation incorporated unique molecular identifiers. TCRdb redid the calling of the PCR reads with MiXCR, one entry per CDR3 protein. The top ten clones hold around 2% of a sample with approximately 500,000 distinct CDR3 sequences, approximately 10% of them seen once. The sequencing here drew on PBMCs, taken before TCRalphabeta/CD19-depleted stem cell transplant. The receptors were sampled from a child between 2 and 9 years old with inherited bone marrow failure, due to receive a stem cell transplant.

This clonotype was seen at least ten times. The chain joins TRBV6-5 to TRBJ1-1; 7 positions match TRBD1. J was trimmed by 0 bases and V by 7 bases; bases with no gene match: 5. This CDR3 is built from 14 residues. Germline V lookup: CDR1 MNHEY, CDR2 SVGAGI. The CDR3 sequence is CASTWTGMNTEAFF. The CDR3, as DNA: TGTGCCAGCACCTGGACAGGCATGAACACTGAAGCTTTCTTT.

This clonotype was recorded many times. V gene TRBV20-1 combines with J gene TRBJ2-4; 11 bases fit TRBD2. The junction had 13 bases not matched to a gene; V was cut back by 0 bases and J by 0 bases. This CDR3 contains 20 residues. Germline CDR1 DFQATT, CDR2 SNEGSKA (reference sequence). CDR3 in DNA: TGCAGTGCTAGAGATCAACAGACTAGCGGGATCCCCTTAGCCAAAAACATTCAGTACTTC. It specifies CSARDQQTSGIPLAKNIQYF.

At least ten counts were recorded for this clonotype. The V gene is TRBV18, the J gene TRBJ1-5; no clear D. The CDR3 contains 13 residues. Germline CDR1 KGHSH, CDR2 LQKENI. V was clipped by 2 bases and J by 9 bases, with 11 bases between them. CDR3 DNA: TGTGCCAGCTCACCAGGGCCAGACGGGCCCCAGCATTTT. Translation: CASSPGPDGPQHF.

This clonotype has ten or more counts. The chain employs TRBV12-3 or TRBV12-4 and TRBJ2-4; D unresolved. The V and J ends lost 2 bases and 0 bases respectively, with 5 bases between them. There are 14 residues in the CDR3. CDR3 sequence: CASSLRLAKNIQYF. The CDR3 DNA sequence: TGTGCCAGCAGTTTAAGACTAGCCAAAAACATTCAGTACTTC.

Many counts were recorded for this clonotype. The V call is TRBV12-3 or TRBV12-4, the J call TRBJ2-1; TRBD1 might be the D (6 bases). The CDR3 spans 12 residues. V lost 6 bases and J lost 9, with 12 bases in between. CDR3 region: CASRLQGGEQFF. DNA of the CDR3: TGTGCCAGCAGGCTACAGGGCGGTGAGCAGTTCTTC.

This clonotype was observed a few times. The V call is TRBV28, the J call TRBJ2-1, with D unclear. Trimming left V 6 bases short and J 6 bases short, with 15 bases between. CDR1 is MDHEN, CDR2 SYDVKM, per germline. There are 14 residues in the CDR3. In DNA form, the CDR3 reads TGTGCCAGCAGCTCCCCCGGTAGAGGCAATGAGCAGTTCTTC. It is translated as CASSSPGRGNEQFF.

Only a few counts were recorded for this clonotype. This chain links TRBV20-1 with TRBJ2-7, with TRBD2 identical over 8 bases. The ends lost 2 bases at V and 2 bases at J; junction bases unmatched: 20. The CDR3 is 19 amino acids. Germline lookup yields CDR1 DFQATT and CDR2 SNEGSKA (reference sequence). For the CDR3, the DNA is TGCAGTGCTAGACCCCAGGGTGCGTGGGTAGCGGGACGGGCCTACGAGCAGTACTTC. It is translated as CSARPQGAWVAGRAYEQYF.

The genes are TRBV27 and TRBJ2-7; the match to TRBD1 covers 8 bases. Germline CDR1 and CDR2: MNHEY and SMNVEV (reference sequence). The CDR3 contains 16 residues. After removal of 0 bases from V and 5 bases from J, the junction contained 9 bases not matched to a gene. CDR3 in DNA: TGTGCCAGCAGTTTATCCCCCGGGACAGGCGAGCACGAGCAGTACTTC. Amino acids: CASSLSPGTGEHEQYF.

The sample holds many counts of this clonotype. The chain joins TRBV12-3 or TRBV12-4 to TRBJ2-7; D call uncertain. Trimming stripped 6 bases from V and 4 bases from J, with 19 bases between. The CDR3 sequence is 15 residues long. The CDR3 here is CASSSLLMTRYEQYF. CDR3 DNA: TGTGCCAGCAGCTCTCTATTAATGACGAGGTACGAGCAGTACTTC.

This clonotype was seen a handful of times. J is TRBJ2-3 and V is TRBV7-6; the D is unclear. The CDR3 spans 16 residues. Looked up from germline, CDR1 is SGHVS and CDR2 is FNYEAQ. Trimming cost V 5 bases and J 2 bases, with 17 bases left between them. CDR3 sequence reads: CASSGQSLAVTDTQYF. The CDR3 DNA reads as TGTGCCAGCAGCGGCCAATCTCTGGCAGTCACAGATACGCAGTATTTT.

This clonotype has a count of ten or more. The rearrangement uses TRBV27 and TRBJ2-7; 8 bases are a match to TRBD1. Trimming at V came to 2 bases and at J to 2 bases, leaving 14 bases not matched to a gene. The germline V gene encodes CDR1 MNHEY and CDR2 SMNVEV (reference sequence). This CDR3 is 18 amino acids long. CDR3 sequence: CASSLMGRTGPSPYEQYF. CDR3 in DNA: TGTGCCAGCAGTTTAATGGGCAGGACAGGGCCATCTCCCTACGAGCAGTACTTC.

In the case of this clonotype: Since a much larger clone is just one base distant, this may be a read error. The rearrangement uses TRBV6-5 and TRBJ1-4, with 12 bases matching TRBD1. The germline gives CDR1 MNHEY, CDR2 SVGAGI. Germline trimming cut 6 bases from V and 7 bases from J; bases unmatched to any gene: 6. CDR3 length: 15 amino acids. The CDR3 sequence is CASRYRDRGPEKLFF. CDR3 in DNA: TGTGCCAGCAGATACCGGGACAGGGGGCCTGAAAAACTGTTTTTT.

This clonotype was observed at least ten times. The junction shows a germline mismatch at one end, possibly a read error. The rearrangement uses TRBV28 and TRBJ2-1; 14 nucleotides match TRBD2. The CDR3 extends over 16 amino acids. CDR1 is MDHEN and CDR2 is SYDVKM in the germline V gene. In DNA, the CDR3 is TGTGCCAGCAGTTTCGGTACGACTAGCGGGAGGGCGGCCAGGGTCTTC. The encoded protein is CASSFGTTSGRAARVF.

This clonotype showed up just a few times. The genes are TRBV12-3 or TRBV12-4 and TRBJ1-1; D not certain. Trimming stripped 3 bases from V and 7 bases from J, with 9 bases between. This CDR3 contains 12 residues. This CDR3 reads CASSFGPFEAFF. The CDR3, as DNA: TGTGCCAGCAGTTTTGGGCCCTTTGAAGCTTTCTTT.

The table lists this clonotype with many counts. The CDR3 DNA reads TGTGCCAGCAGCTTAGCCCGGGGACTTCACCGGACTACTGACGGGGAGCTGTTTTTT. Its protein is CASSLARGLHRTTDGELFF. The V and J genes are TRBV7-2 and TRBJ2-2; D is perhaps TRBD2 (6 bases). CDR3 length equals 19 residues. With 0 bases removed from V and 7 bases from J, the gap between germline ends came to 24 bases. Germline V gene data show CDR1 as SGHTA and CDR2 as FQGNSA.

This clonotype was counted ten times or more. The V and J genes are TRBV27 and TRBJ2-3; weak D call: TRBD2 (5 bases). The CDR3 extends over 16 amino acids. The germline V gene has CDR1 MNHEY and CDR2 SMNVEV (reference sequence). The V end lost 3 bases, the J end lost 1 base, and 14 bases lay between the germline ends. The CDR3 DNA reads as TGTGCCAGCAGTTTGATGAGCGAGGGAGGCACAGATACGCAGTATTTT. Translation: CASSLMSEGGTDTQYF.

The chain joins TRBV27 to TRBJ2-3, with 8 bases lining up with TRBD2. The CDR3 loop spans 15 amino acids. CDR1 and CDR2 (germline): MNHEY, SMNVEV (reference sequence). The J segment lost 3 bases and the V segment lost 5 bases, leaving 7 bases of the junction unmatched. The chain's CDR3 is CASSPMAGGTDTQYF. The CDR3 region has the DNA TGTGCCAGCAGTCCAATGGCGGGAGGTACAGATACGCAGTATTTT.

This clonotype was detected many times. The chain joins TRBV5-1 to TRBJ1-6, with D perhaps TRBD1 (6 bases). CDR1 is SGHRS and CDR2 is YFSETQ in the germline V gene. The V and J ends lost 0 bases and 6 bases respectively, with 13 bases between them. CDR3 length: 16 amino acids. The CDR3: CASSLAVQGFNSPLHF. The CDR3 coding sequence is TGCGCCAGCAGCTTGGCCGTACAGGGATTTAATTCACCCCTCCACTTT.

This clonotype has a handful of counts. This chain joins TRBV27 and TRBJ1-4, with a possible D match to TRBD1 (6 bases). CDR3 length: 15 residues. Trimming left V 7 bases short and J 2 bases short, with 14 bases between. Germline V CDR1 and CDR2: MNHEY, SMNVEV (reference sequence). Here the CDR3 reads CASKETGLTNEKLFF. The DNA for the CDR3 is TGTGCCAGCAAGGAAACAGGGCTGACTAATGAAAAACTGTTTTTT.

V and J are TRBV2 and TRBJ2-7, with 7 bases lining up with TRBD1. Unmatched junction bases numbered 10, after V lost 7 bases and J lost 1 base. Germline CDR1 reads SNHLY; CDR2 reads FYNNEI. This CDR3 has 15 amino acids. The CDR3 DNA reads as TGTGCCAGCACCATGACAGGGACCCTTTCCTACGAGCAGTACTTC. Translating it yields CASTMTGTLSYEQYF.

The rearrangement links TRBV20-1 to TRBJ2-1, with TRBD2 matching 14 bases. With V trimmed by 5 bases and J by 3 bases, 6 bases remained unmatched. Germline loops: CDR1 DFQATT, CDR2 SNEGSKA (reference sequence). The CDR3 length is 16 residues. The CDR3 protein is CSASKGLAGDYNEQFF. In nucleotides, the CDR3 is TGCAGTGCTTCCAAGGGACTAGCGGGAGACTACAATGAGCAGTTCTTC.

This clonotype was seen many times. This chain joins TRBV12-3 or TRBV12-4 and TRBJ2-1, with D unclear. V shed 3 bases and J shed 4 bases, with 16 bases lying between them. CDR3 length equals 16 residues. This CDR3 is CASSFPGAFNYNEQFF. For the CDR3, the DNA is TGTGCCAGCAGTTTCCCCGGCGCTTTCAATTACAATGAGCAGTTCTTC.

This clonotype appeared many times. This chain joins TRBV20-1 and TRBJ1-3; perhaps TRBD1 as D (5 bases). V lost 3 bases and J 2 bases, leaving 14 bases between the germline ends. CDR1 is DFQATT and CDR2 is SNEGSKA in the germline V gene (reference sequence). The CDR3 is 15 residues long. CDR3 in amino acids: CSASRWGAPGNTIYF. The CDR3 DNA follows: TGCAGTGCTAGTCGCTGGGGCGCTCCTGGAAACACCATATATTTT.

This clonotype was recorded many times. CDR3 loop: CASTRNGDGGIGQFF. CDR3 nucleotides: TGTGCCAGCACAAGAAATGGGGACGGGGGAATTGGGCAGTTCTTC. The chain recombines TRBV28 with TRBJ2-1; D might be TRBD2 (6 bases). CDR1 and CDR2 from the germline V gene are MDHEN and SYDVKM. The CDR3 sequence is 15 residues long. V lost 7 bases to trimming and J lost 12 bases, with 25 bases between them.

This clonotype has a handful of counts. The chain employs TRBV12-3 or TRBV12-4 and TRBJ2-1; D is perhaps TRBD1 or TRBD2 (5 bases each). V gave up 4 bases and J gave up 4 bases, with 20 bases separating them. The CDR3 consists of 17 residues. The CDR3 is CASSWDLGPPTYNEQFF. The CDR3 nucleotides are TGTGCCAGCAGTTGGGACCTGGGCCCTCCGACTTACAATGAGCAGTTCTTC.

The gene calls are TRBV12-3 or TRBV12-4 and TRBJ2-4; TRBD2 aligns across 8 bases. After removal of 6 bases from V and 8 bases from J, the junction contained 9 bases not matched to a gene. The length of the CDR3 is 14 residues. The CDR3 nucleotides read TGTGCCAGCAGATCGAGGCGGGGGGCGGACATTCAGTACTTC. Translating it yields CASRSRRGADIQYF.